This TCR beta chain is drawn from a study of technical replicates of blood from a few donors (dated by TCRdb to 2017 to 2019). Regarding this clone: Its antigen is not yet known. Nothing much larger sits one base from this clone, and base qualities are not available.

Libraries were made using the immunoSEQ multiplex PCR assay. The source is immuneACCESS, and TCRdb retained only in-frame sequences with V and J called. Part of the clones is not carried over; for the studies checked, unresolved V genes explain less than half of this, and the remainder is unexplained. Recorded for this sample are fewer than 100,000 clones; just under 95% of them occurred a single time. About 0.3% of the sample lies in the top ten. The germline V gene provides CDR1 MDHEN and CDR2 SYDVKM. Taken from cysteine to phenylalanine, the CDR3 has 14 residues. The retained sequence is limited to the CDR3, 42 bases, with the frame set at the first base. V is pruned by 2 bases and J by 4 bases, leaving 2 bases of the junction without a gene match.

The sequence was collected from a human donor in good health. Material: T cells isolated from PBMCs. The rearranged chain carries TRBV28 and TRBJ2-7, and 10 bases in between align with TRBD1. The CDR3 amino acid sequence is: CASSLPGQGYEQYF. Here is the DNA: TGTGCCAGCAGTTTACCGGGACAGGGGTACGAGCAGTACTTC.